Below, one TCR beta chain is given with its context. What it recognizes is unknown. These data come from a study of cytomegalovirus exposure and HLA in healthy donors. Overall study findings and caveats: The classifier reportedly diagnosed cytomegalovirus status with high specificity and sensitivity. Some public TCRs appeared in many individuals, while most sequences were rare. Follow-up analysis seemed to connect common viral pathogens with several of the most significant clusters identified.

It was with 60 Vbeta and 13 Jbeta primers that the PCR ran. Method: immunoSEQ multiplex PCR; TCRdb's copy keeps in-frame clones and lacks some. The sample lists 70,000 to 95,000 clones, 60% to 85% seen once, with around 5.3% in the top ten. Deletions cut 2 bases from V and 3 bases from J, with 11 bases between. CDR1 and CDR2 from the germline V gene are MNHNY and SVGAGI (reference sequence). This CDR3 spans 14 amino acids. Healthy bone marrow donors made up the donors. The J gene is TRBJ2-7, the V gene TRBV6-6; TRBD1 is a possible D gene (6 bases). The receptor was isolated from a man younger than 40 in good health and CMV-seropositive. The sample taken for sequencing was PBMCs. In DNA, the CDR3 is TGTGCCAGCAGTTACCCCGACAGGTTCTACGAGCAGTACTTC. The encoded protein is CASSYPDRFYEQYF.